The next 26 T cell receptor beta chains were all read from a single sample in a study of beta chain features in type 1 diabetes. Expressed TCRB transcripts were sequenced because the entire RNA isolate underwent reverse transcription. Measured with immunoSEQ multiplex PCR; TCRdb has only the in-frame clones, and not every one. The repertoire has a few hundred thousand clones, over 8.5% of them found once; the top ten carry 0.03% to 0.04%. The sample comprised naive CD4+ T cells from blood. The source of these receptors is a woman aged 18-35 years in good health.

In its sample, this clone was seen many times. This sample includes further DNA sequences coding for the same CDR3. CDR3 protein: CASSLVSEQYF. As DNA, the CDR3 is TGTGCCAGCAGCTTAGTATCCGAGCAGTACTTC. The J gene is TRBJ2-7, the V gene TRBV7-2, with unresolved D. V was pared by 1 base and J by 6 bases, with 4 bases between. Germline CDR1 SGHTA, CDR2 FQGNSA. The CDR3 consists of 11 residues.

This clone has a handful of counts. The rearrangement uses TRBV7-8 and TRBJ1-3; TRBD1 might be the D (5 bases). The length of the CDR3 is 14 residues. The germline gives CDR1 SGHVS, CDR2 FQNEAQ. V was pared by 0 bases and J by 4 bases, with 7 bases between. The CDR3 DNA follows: TGTGCCAGCAGCTTAGCGGGGCAGGGAAACACCATATATTTT. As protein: CASSLAGQGNTIYF.

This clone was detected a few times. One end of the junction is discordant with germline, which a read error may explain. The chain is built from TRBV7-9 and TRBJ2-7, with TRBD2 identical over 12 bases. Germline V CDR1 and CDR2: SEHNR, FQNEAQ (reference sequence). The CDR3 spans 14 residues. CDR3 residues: CASSPRGRTSGVSF. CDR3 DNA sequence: TGTGCCAGCAGCCCCCGCGGGCGGACTAGCGGGGTGAGCTTC. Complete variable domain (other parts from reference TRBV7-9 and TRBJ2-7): DTGVSQNPRHKITKRGQNVTFRCDPISEHNRLYWYRQTLGQGPEFLTYFQNEAQLEKSRLLSDRFSAERPKGSFSTLEIQRTEQGDSAMYLCASSPRGRTSGVSFGPGTRLTVT.

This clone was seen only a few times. In DNA, the CDR3 is TGTGCCTGGAGTAGGGACTCCCCATACGAGCAGTACTTC. Translation gives CAWSRDSPYEQYF. The J gene is TRBJ2-7, the V gene TRBV30; a weak D match, TRBD2 (6 bases). CDR3 length: 13 residues. V dropped 2 bases and J dropped 4 bases, with 12 bases sitting between them. CDR1 is GTSNPN, CDR2 SVGIG, per germline (reference sequence).

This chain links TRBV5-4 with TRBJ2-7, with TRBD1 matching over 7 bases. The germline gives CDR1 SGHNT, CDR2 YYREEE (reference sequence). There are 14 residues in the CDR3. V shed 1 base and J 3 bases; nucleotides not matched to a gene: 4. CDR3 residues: CASSLSTGNYEQYF. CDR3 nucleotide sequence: TGTGCCAGCAGCTTGTCGACAGGGAACTACGAGCAGTACTTC.

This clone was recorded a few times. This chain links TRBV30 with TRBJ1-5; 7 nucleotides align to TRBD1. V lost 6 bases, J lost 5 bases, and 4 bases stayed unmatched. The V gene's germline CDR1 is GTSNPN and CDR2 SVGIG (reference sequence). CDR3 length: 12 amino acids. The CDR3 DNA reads TGTGCCTGCGACAGGGTGGATCAGCCCCAGCATTTT. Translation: CACDRVDQPQHF.

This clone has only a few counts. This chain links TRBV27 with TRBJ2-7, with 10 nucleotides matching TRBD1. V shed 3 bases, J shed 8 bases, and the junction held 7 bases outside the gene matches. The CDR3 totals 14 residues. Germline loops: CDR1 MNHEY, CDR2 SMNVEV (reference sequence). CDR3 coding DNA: TGTGCCAGCAGTTTCCGGGACAGGGGATGGAAGCAGTACTTC. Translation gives CASSFRDRGWKQYF.

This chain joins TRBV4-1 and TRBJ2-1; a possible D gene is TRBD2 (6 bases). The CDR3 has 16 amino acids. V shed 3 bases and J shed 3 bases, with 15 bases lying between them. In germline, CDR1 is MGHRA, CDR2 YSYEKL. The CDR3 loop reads CASSHQSGPDYNEQFF. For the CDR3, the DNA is TGCGCCAGCAGCCACCAAAGCGGGCCAGACTACAATGAGCAGTTCTTC.

CDR3 protein: CASSQRETYEQYF. The CDR3 DNA sequence: TGTGCCAGCAGTCAGCGGGAGACGTACGAGCAGTACTTC. The J gene is TRBJ2-7, the V gene TRBV6-1; 8 bases align to TRBD2. The CDR3 contains 13 residues. V shed 5 bases and J 4 bases; nucleotides not matched to a gene: 4. Looked up from germline, CDR1 is MNHNS and CDR2 is SASEGT.

The CDR3 reads CASSILTGESEQYF. CDR3 coding DNA: TGTGCCAGCAGCATACTGACAGGGGAAAGCGAGCAGTACTTC. The chain recombines TRBV6-1 with TRBJ2-7; 8 bases agree with TRBD1. Losses at the gene ends were 6 bases for V and 6 bases for J; bases not matched to a gene: 10. CDR3 length: 14 residues. Germline lookup yields CDR1 MNHNS and CDR2 SASEGT.

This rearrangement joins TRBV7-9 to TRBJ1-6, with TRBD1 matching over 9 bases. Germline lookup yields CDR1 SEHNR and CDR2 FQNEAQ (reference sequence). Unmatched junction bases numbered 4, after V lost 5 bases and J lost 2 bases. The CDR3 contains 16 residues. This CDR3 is CASSRRDRAYNSPLHF. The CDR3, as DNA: TGTGCCAGCAGCCGAAGGGACAGGGCCTATAATTCACCCCTCCACTTT.

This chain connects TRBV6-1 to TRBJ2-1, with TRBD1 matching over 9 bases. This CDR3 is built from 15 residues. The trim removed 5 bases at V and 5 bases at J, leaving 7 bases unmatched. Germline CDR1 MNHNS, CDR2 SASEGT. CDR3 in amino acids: CASSTGTGWNNEQFF. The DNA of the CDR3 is TGTGCCAGCAGTACCGGGACAGGGTGGAACAATGAGCAGTTCTTC.

CDR3 sequence: CASSQNTGKEQYF. CDR3 DNA sequence: TGTGCCAGCTCACAGAATACGGGTAAAGAGCAGTACTTC. The rearrangement uses TRBV18 and TRBJ2-7; the D is unclear. V lost 4 bases to trimming and J lost 7 bases, with 14 bases between them. The CDR3 consists of 13 residues. Germline CDR1 is KGHSH and CDR2 is LQKENI.

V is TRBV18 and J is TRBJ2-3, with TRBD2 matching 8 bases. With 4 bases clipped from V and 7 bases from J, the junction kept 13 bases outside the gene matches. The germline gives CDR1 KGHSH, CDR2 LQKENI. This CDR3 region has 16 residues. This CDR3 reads CASSRGAGANENTQYF. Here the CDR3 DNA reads TGTGCCAGCTCACGTGGAGCGGGGGCGAACGAAAATACGCAGTATTTT. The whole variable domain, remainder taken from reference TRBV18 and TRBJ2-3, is NAGVMQNPRHLVRRRGQEARLRCSPMKGHSHVYWYRQLPEEGLKFMVYLQKENIIDESGMPKERFSAEFPKEGPSILRIQQVVRGDSAAYFCASSRGAGANENTQYFGPGTRLTVL.

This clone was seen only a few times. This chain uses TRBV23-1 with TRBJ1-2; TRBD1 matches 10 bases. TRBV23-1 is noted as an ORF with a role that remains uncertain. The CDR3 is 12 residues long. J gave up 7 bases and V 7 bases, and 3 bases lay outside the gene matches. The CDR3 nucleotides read TGCGCCAGCAAACGACAGGGGGCTGGCTACACCTTC. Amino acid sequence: CASKRQGAGYTF.

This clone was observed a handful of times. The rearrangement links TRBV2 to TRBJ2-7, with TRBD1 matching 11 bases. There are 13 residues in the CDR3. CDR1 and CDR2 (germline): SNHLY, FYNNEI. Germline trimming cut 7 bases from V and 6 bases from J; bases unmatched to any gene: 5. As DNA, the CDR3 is TGTGCCAGCATGCGGGACAGGGGGGGCGAGCAGTACTTC. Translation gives CASMRDRGGEQYF.

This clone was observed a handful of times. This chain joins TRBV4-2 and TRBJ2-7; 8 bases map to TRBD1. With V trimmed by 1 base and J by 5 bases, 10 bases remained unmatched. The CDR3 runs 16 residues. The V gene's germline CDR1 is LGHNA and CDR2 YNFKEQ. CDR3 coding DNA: TGTGCCAGCAGCCAAGCTTCCGGGACAGGTCCCCACGAGCAGTACTTC. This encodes CASSQASGTGPHEQYF.

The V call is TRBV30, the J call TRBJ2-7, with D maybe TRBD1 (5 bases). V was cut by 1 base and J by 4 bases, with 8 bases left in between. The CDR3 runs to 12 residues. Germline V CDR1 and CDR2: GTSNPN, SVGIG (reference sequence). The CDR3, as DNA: TGTGCCTGGAGTGGACAGAATTACGAGCAGTACTTC. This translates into CAWSGQNYEQYF.

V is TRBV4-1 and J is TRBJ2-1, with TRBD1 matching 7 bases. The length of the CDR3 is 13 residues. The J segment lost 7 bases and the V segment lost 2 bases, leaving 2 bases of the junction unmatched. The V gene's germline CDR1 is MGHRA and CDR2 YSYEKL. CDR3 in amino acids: CASSQSTGNEQFF. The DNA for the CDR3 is TGCGCCAGCAGCCAATCGACAGGGAATGAGCAGTTCTTC.

CDR3 bases: TGCGCCAGCAGCCAAGTTAGCGGGGGGGCAGTCGATACGCAGTATTTT. This translates into CASSQVSGGAVDTQYF. The rearrangement uses TRBV4-1 and TRBJ2-3, with 11 bases aligning to TRBD2. Germline V gene lookup returns CDR1 MGHRA and CDR2 YSYEKL. V shed 1 base and J 6 bases; nucleotides not matched to a gene: 6. The CDR3 contains 16 residues.

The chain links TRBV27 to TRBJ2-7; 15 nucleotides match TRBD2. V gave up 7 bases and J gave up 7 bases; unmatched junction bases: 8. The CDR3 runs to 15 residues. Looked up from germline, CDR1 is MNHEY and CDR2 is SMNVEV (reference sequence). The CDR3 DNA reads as TGTGCCAGCAAGCGGACTAGCGGGGGGGTGGGGGAGCAGTACTTC. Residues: CASKRTSGGVGEQYF.

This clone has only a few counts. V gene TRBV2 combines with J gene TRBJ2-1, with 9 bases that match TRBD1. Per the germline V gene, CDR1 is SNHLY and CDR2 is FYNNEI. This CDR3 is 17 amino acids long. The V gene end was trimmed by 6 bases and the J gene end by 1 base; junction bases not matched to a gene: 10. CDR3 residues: CASRNGTGMRSYNEQFF. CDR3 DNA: TGTGCCAGCAGAAACGGGACAGGGATGAGGTCCTACAATGAGCAGTTCTTC.

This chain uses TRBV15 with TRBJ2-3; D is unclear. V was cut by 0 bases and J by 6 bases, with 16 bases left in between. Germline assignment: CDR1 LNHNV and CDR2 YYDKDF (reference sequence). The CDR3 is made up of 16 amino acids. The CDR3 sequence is CATSREVSQVADTQYF. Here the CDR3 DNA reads TGTGCCACCAGCAGAGAGGTCAGCCAGGTTGCGGATACGCAGTATTTT.

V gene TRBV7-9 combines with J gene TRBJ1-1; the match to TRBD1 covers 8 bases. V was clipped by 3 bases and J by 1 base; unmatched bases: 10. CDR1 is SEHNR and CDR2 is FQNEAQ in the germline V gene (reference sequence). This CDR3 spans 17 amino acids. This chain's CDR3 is CASSFVAGQGKNTEAFF. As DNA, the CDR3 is TGTGCCAGCAGCTTTGTAGCCGGACAGGGAAAGAACACTGAAGCTTTCTTT.

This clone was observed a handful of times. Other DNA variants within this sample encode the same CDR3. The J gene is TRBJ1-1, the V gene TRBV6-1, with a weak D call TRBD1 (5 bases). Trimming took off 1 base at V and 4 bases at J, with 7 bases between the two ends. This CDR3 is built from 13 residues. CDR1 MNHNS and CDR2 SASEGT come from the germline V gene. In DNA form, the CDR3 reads TGTGCCAGCAGTGAAGTTAGGGGCACTGAAGCTTTCTTT. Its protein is CASSEVRGTEAFF.

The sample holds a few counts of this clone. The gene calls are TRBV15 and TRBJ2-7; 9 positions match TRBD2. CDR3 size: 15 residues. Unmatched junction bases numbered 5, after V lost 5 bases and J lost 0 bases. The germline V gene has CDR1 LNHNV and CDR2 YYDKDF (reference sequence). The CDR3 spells CATSPTSGSSYEQYF. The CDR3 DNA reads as TGTGCCACCAGCCCGACTAGCGGCAGCTCCTACGAGCAGTACTTC.